Listed here is a single T cell receptor beta chain. The CDR3 covers 10 residues. In germline, CDR1 is ENHRY, CDR2 SYGVKD. Trimming pared 10 bases from V and 6 bases from J, leaving 9 bases between. This sample is drawn from a study of blood T cell repertoires in COVID-19. Study-level information: PBMCs, B-cell-depleted T cells, or T cells provided the cDNA or gDNA that made up the material.

Authors' data handling: Reference gene primers were amplified, and this amplification served to estimate nucleated cell counts. Some clones are missing from TCRdb's copy, which holds only in-frame ones; the method was immunoSEQ multiplex PCR. V and J calls and clone size come straight from that table; D and trimming were deduced from the DNA. The repertoire consists of about 81,000 clones, with roughly 91% occurring once and the leading ten covering roughly 2%. This receptor was taken from a woman aged 45-59 years in a cohort sampled during active COVID-19. The sequenced sample was peripheral blood. The genes are TRBV10-3 and TRBJ1-2; D gene ambiguous. CDR3 nucleotides: TGTGCCACCCGCGGGGATGGCTACACCTTC. Translating it yields CATRGDGYTF.